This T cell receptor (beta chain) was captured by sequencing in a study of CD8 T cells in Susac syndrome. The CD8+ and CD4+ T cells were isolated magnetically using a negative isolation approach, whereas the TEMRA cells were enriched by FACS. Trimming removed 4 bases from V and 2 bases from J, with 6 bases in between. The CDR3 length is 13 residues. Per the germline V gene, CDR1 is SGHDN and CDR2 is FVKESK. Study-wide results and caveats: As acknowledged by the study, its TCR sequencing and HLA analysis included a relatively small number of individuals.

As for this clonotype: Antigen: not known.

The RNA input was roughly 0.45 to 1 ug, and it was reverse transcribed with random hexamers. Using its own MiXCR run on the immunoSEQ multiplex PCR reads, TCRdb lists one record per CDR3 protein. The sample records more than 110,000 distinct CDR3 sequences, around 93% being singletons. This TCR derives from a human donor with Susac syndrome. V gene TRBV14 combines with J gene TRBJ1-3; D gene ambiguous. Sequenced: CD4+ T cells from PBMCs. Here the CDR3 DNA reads TGTGCCAGCAGCCCCCGTACTGGAAACACCATATATTTT. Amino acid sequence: CASSPRTGNTIYF.